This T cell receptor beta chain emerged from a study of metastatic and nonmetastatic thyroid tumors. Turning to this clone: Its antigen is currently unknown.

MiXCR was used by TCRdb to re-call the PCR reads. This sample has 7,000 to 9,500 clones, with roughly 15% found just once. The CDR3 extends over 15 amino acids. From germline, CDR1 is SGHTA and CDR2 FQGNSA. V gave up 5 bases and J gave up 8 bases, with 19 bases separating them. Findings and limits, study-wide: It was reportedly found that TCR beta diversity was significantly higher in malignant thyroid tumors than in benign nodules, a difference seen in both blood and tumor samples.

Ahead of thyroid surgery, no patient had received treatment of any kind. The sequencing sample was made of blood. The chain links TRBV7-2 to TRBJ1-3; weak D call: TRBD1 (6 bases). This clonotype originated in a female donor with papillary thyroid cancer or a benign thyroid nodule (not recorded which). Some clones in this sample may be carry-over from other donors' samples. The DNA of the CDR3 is TGTGCCAGCAGCGCGAGCGGGACATCCGGACACACCATATATTTT. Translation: CASSASGTSGHTIYF.